The rows below give T cell receptor beta chains drawn from one sample of a study of blood T cell repertoires in COVID-19. Generated by immunoSEQ multiplex PCR, the TCRdb table keeps only in-frame clones and is missing some. The table shows 200,000 to 250,000 clones, with 86% occurring only once. The source material was PBMCs or T cells enriched from blood (not recorded which). Every receptor here comes from a woman between 40 and 55 years old with acute COVID-19. The CDR3 runs from the conserved cysteine through the conserved F or W. A D gene is named only where the DNA matches it firmly. For some rows the clone size is stated as once, few or many, or as a class when expanded; others skip it.

clone size: -
J gene: TRBJ2-3
D gene: -
V gene: TRBV24-1
CDR3 protein: CATSDPGPLSTDTQYF
CDR3 DNA: TGTGCCACCAGTGACCCTGGGCCCCTTAGCACAGATACGCAGTATTTT

clone size: -
J gene: TRBJ2-1
D gene: TRBD2
V gene: TRBV7-2
CDR3 protein: CASSRLAGAYNEQFF
CDR3 DNA: TGTGCCAGCTCCAGGCTAGCGGGAGCCTACAATGAGCAGTTCTTC

clone size: -
J gene: TRBJ1-1
D gene: -
V gene: TRBV29-1
CDR3 protein: CSASVTEAFF
CDR3 DNA: TGCAGCGCCTCAGTGACTGAAGCTTTCTTT

clone size: few
J gene: TRBJ2-2
D gene: TRBD2
V gene: TRBV5-1
CDR3 protein: CASSLASTSGSYGELFF
CDR3 DNA: TGCGCCAGCAGCTTGGCGTCTACTAGCGGGAGCTATGGGGAGCTGTTTTTT

clone size: -
J gene: TRBJ2-5
D gene: -
V gene: TRBV7-3
CDR3 protein: CASSFPLSLPETQYF
CDR3 DNA: TGTGCCAGCAGCTTCCCCCTTAGTTTACCTGAGACCCAGTACTTC

clone size: -
J gene: TRBJ1-1
D gene: -
V gene: TRBV5-1
CDR3 protein: CASTTGTEAFF
CDR3 DNA: TGCGCCAGCACCACGGGGACTGAAGCTTTCTTT

clone size: -
J gene: TRBJ2-7
D gene: -
V gene: TRBV11-2
CDR3 protein: CASSLSSEQYF
CDR3 DNA: TGTGCCAGCAGCTTAAGTAGCGAGCAGTACTTC

clone size: -
J gene: TRBJ2-1
D gene: -
V gene: TRBV7-2
CDR3 protein: CASSLTDYEGFF
CDR3 DNA: TGTGCCAGCAGCCTGACGGACTACGAAGGGTTCTTC

clone size: -
J gene: TRBJ2-7
D gene: -
V gene: TRBV7-2
CDR3 protein: CASSTGQMTYEQYF
CDR3 DNA: TGTGCCAGCAGCACCGGACAGATGACCTACGAGCAGTACTTC

clone size: few
J gene: TRBJ2-2
D gene: -
V gene: TRBV29-1
CDR3 protein: CSARDTGELFF
CDR3 DNA: TGCAGCGCGCGGGACACCGGGGAGCTGTTTTTT

clone size: few
J gene: TRBJ2-2
D gene: -
V gene: TRBV29-1
CDR3 protein: CSVSSGANRGELFF
CDR3 DNA: TGCAGCGTCAGTAGTGGAGCAAATAGGGGGGAGCTGTTTTTT

clone size: -
J gene: TRBJ1-6
D gene: -
V gene: TRBV11-3
CDR3 protein: CASPRRTPLHF
CDR3 DNA: TGTGCCAGCCCCAGGCGTACACCCCTCCACTTT

clone size: -
J gene: TRBJ2-1
D gene: -
V gene: TRBV11-3
CDR3 protein: CASSLGASYNEQFF
CDR3 DNA: TGTGCCAGCAGCTTAGGGGCATCCTACAATGAGCAGTTCTTC

clone size: -
J gene: TRBJ1-2
D gene: -
V gene: TRBV4-3
CDR3 protein: CASSQVQGGGYTF
CDR3 DNA: TGCGCCAGCAGCCAAGTACAGGGTGGTGGCTACACCTTC

clone size: -
J gene: TRBJ2-2
D gene: TRBD2
V gene: TRBV7-8
CDR3 protein: CASNPSGTNTGELFF
CDR3 DNA: TGTGCCAGCAACCCTAGCGGTACGAACACCGGGGAGCTGTTTTTT

clone size: -
J gene: TRBJ1-5
D gene: -
V gene: TRBV18
CDR3 protein: CASSPQKGRNQPQHF
CDR3 DNA: TGTGCCAGCTCACCACAGAAGGGGCGAAATCAGCCCCAGCATTTT

clone size: once
J gene: TRBJ2-1
D gene: TRBD1
V gene: TRBV19
CDR3 protein: CASSSPGQGHNEQFF
CDR3 DNA: TGTGCCAGTAGTTCCCCTGGACAGGGCCACAATGAGCAGTTCTTC

clone size: -
J gene: TRBJ2-7
D gene: TRBD2
V gene: TRBV28
CDR3 protein: CASSTLAGATIREQYF
CDR3 DNA: TGTGCCAGCAGTACCTTAGCGGGAGCCACAATAAGGGAGCAGTACTTC

clone size: -
J gene: TRBJ1-2
D gene: TRBD1
V gene: TRBV4-2
CDR3 protein: CASSQKQGVGGYTF
CDR3 DNA: TGTGCCAGCAGCCAGAAACAGGGGGTTGGGGGCTACACCTTC

clone size: once
J gene: TRBJ2-7
D gene: TRBD2
V gene: TRBV10-3
CDR3 protein: CAIRGGLAGTSYEQYF
CDR3 DNA: TGTGCCATCAGGGGGGGTCTAGCGGGAACTTCCTACGAGCAGTACTTC

clone size: few
J gene: TRBJ2-4
D gene: TRBD1
V gene: TRBV7-9
CDR3 protein: CASSSPGQGNIQYF
CDR3 DNA: TGTGCCAGCAGCTCTCCGGGACAGGGAAACATTCAGTACTTC

clone size: -
J gene: TRBJ2-5
D gene: -
V gene: TRBV19
CDR3 protein: CASSRTGLETQYF
CDR3 DNA: TGTGCCAGTAGTAGAACAGGGTTGGAGACCCAGTACTTC

clone size: -
J gene: TRBJ1-5
D gene: -
V gene: TRBV19
CDR3 protein: CASKGGRDLNQPQHF
CDR3 DNA: TGTGCCAGTAAGGGGGGGCGGGACCTCAATCAGCCCCAGCATTTT

clone size: -
J gene: TRBJ2-3
D gene: TRBD2
V gene: TRBV19
CDR3 protein: CASSIGTSGRGADTQYF
CDR3 DNA: TGTGCCAGTAGTATCGGGACTAGCGGGAGAGGGGCAGATACGCAGTATTTT

clone size: -
J gene: TRBJ2-5
D gene: -
V gene: TRBV11-2
CDR3 protein: CASSTGGAQYF
CDR3 DNA: TGTGCCAGCAGCACCGGAGGGGCCCAGTACTTC

clone size: -
J gene: TRBJ1-2
D gene: TRBD1
V gene: TRBV19
CDR3 protein: CASSLQGMGYTF
CDR3 DNA: TGTGCCAGTAGTTTACAGGGGATGGGCTACACCTTC

clone size: -
J gene: TRBJ2-4
D gene: -
V gene: TRBV7-9
CDR3 protein: CASSYGQPAKNIQYF
CDR3 DNA: TGTGCCAGCAGCTACGGACAGCCAGCCAAAAACATTCAGTACTTC

clone size: -
J gene: TRBJ2-1
D gene: TRBD2
V gene: TRBV27
CDR3 protein: CASSLVAGFYNEQFF
CDR3 DNA: TGTGCCAGCAGTTTAGTAGCGGGATTCTACAATGAGCAGTTCTTC

clone size: -
J gene: TRBJ2-7
D gene: TRBD2
V gene: TRBV29-1
CDR3 protein: CSVAPPTSGSSGEQYF
CDR3 DNA: TGCAGCGTTGCCCCCCCGACTAGCGGGAGTTCAGGCGAGCAGTACTTC

clone size: -
J gene: TRBJ2-6
D gene: TRBD1
V gene: TRBV6-5
CDR3 protein: CASSRDRAGANVLTF
CDR3 DNA: TGTGCCAGCAGCCGGGACAGGGCCGGGGCCAACGTCCTGACTTTC

clone size: -
J gene: TRBJ1-4
D gene: -
V gene: TRBV5-6
CDR3 protein: CASSRGSLATNEKLFF
CDR3 DNA: TGTGCCAGCAGCCGAGGGAGCCTTGCAACTAATGAAAAACTGTTTTTT

clone size: -
J gene: TRBJ2-5
D gene: -
V gene: TRBV11-2
CDR3 protein: CASSPEWGTQETQYF
CDR3 DNA: TGTGCCAGCAGCCCAGAGTGGGGCACCCAAGAGACCCAGTACTTC

clone size: few
J gene: TRBJ2-2
D gene: TRBD2
V gene: TRBV5-4
CDR3 protein: CASSPPGLAGANTGELFF
CDR3 DNA: TGTGCCAGCAGCCCTCCGGGACTAGCGGGAGCTAACACCGGGGAGCTGTTTTTT

clone size: -
J gene: TRBJ2-7
D gene: TRBD2
V gene: TRBV11-2
CDR3 protein: CASSSSVASGNYEQYF
CDR3 DNA: TGTGCCAGCAGCTCTTCTGTGGCTAGCGGGAACTACGAGCAGTACTTC

clone size: -
J gene: TRBJ1-2
D gene: -
V gene: TRBV6-5
CDR3 protein: CASSLTDLGSYTF
CDR3 DNA: TGTGCCAGCAGCCTGACAGACCTGGGCAGCTACACCTTC

clone size: -
J gene: TRBJ2-2
D gene: -
V gene: TRBV7-2
CDR3 protein: CASSSRDLNTGELFF
CDR3 DNA: TGTGCCAGCAGCTCACGGGACTTAAACACCGGGGAGCTGTTTTTT

clone size: -
J gene: TRBJ1-2
D gene: TRBD1
V gene: TRBV28
CDR3 protein: CASSLSTGGYGYTF
CDR3 DNA: TGTGCCAGCAGTTTATCCACAGGGGGATATGGCTACACCTTC

clone size: -
J gene: TRBJ1-5
D gene: -
V gene: TRBV6-1
CDR3 protein: CASSVYQGPSNQPQHF
CDR3 DNA: TGTGCCAGCAGTGTTTACCAGGGCCCTAGCAATCAGCCCCAGCATTTT

clone size: once
J gene: TRBJ2-7
D gene: TRBD2
V gene: TRBV10-2
CDR3 protein: CASSGPDGGTYEQYF
CDR3 DNA: TGCGCCAGCAGCGGCCCAGACGGGGGGACCTACGAGCAGTACTTC

clone size: -
J gene: TRBJ2-7
D gene: TRBD1
V gene: TRBV3-1/TRBV3-2
CDR3 protein: CASSQEGAGTGERSYEQYF
CDR3 DNA: TGTGCCAGCAGCCAAGAAGGGGCCGGGACAGGGGAACGATCCTACGAGCAGTACTTC

clone size: -
J gene: TRBJ2-6
D gene: TRBD2
V gene: TRBV18
CDR3 protein: CASSPSSGRTSGANVLTF
CDR3 DNA: TGTGCCAGCTCACCCTCAAGCGGGAGAACCTCTGGGGCCAACGTCCTGACTTTC

clone size: -
J gene: TRBJ2-7
D gene: -
V gene: TRBV28
CDR3 protein: CASSPPTVGLYEQYF
CDR3 DNA: TGTGCCAGCAGTCCCCCGACAGTAGGTCTCTACGAGCAGTACTTC

clone size: -
J gene: TRBJ1-4
D gene: TRBD1
V gene: TRBV28
CDR3 protein: CASSRSGQSNEKLFF
CDR3 DNA: TGTGCCAGCAGTAGGTCGGGACAGAGTAATGAAAAACTGTTTTTT

clone size: few
J gene: TRBJ1-2
D gene: TRBD1
V gene: TRBV27
CDR3 protein: CASSLVNRGYGYTF
CDR3 DNA: TGTGCCAGCAGTTTAGTTAACAGGGGGTATGGCTACACCTTC

clone size: -
J gene: TRBJ2-2
D gene: -
V gene: TRBV4-1
CDR3 protein: CASSQGVLRDTGELFF
CDR3 DNA: TGCGCCAGCAGCCAAGGTGTTCTCCGGGACACCGGGGAGCTGTTTTTT

clone size: -
J gene: TRBJ1-1
D gene: -
V gene: TRBV16
CDR3 protein: CASSGQPNTEAFF
CDR3 DNA: TGTGCCAGCAGCGGACAGCCGAACACTGAAGCTTTCTTT

clone size: -
J gene: TRBJ2-1
D gene: TRBD2
V gene: TRBV3-1/TRBV3-2
CDR3 protein: CASGGLAAEQFF
CDR3 DNA: TGTGCCAGCGGGGGACTAGCGGCTGAGCAGTTCTTC

clone size: once
J gene: TRBJ1-1
D gene: -
V gene: TRBV6-5
CDR3 protein: CASSHLGHQNTEAFF
CDR3 DNA: TGTGCCAGCAGCCATCTGGGACACCAGAACACTGAAGCTTTCTTT

clone size: -
J gene: TRBJ2-1
D gene: TRBD2
V gene: TRBV4-2
CDR3 protein: CASSQGLAGGDEQFF
CDR3 DNA: TGTGCCAGCAGCCAAGGACTAGCGGGAGGGGATGAGCAGTTCTTC

clone size: -
J gene: TRBJ2-1
D gene: TRBD2
V gene: TRBV12-3/TRBV12-4
CDR3 protein: CASRAGGVGEQFF
CDR3 DNA: TGTGCCAGCAGGGCGGGAGGAGTGGGGGAGCAGTTCTTC

clone size: once
J gene: TRBJ2-7
D gene: TRBD2
V gene: TRBV6-2/TRBV6-3
CDR3 protein: CASSYNAGAHEQYF
CDR3 DNA: TGTGCCAGCAGTTACAACGCGGGAGCCCACGAGCAGTACTTC